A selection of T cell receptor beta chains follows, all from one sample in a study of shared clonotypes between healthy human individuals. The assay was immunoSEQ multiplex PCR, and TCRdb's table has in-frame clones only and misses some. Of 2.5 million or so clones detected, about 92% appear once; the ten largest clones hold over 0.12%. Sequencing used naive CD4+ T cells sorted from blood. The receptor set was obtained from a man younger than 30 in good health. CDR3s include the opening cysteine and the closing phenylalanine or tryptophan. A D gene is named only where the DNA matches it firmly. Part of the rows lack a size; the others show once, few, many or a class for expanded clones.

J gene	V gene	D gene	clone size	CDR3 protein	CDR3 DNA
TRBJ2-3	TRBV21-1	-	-	CASSKGGSHTDTQYF	TGTGCCAGCAGCAAAGGCGGGTCCCACACAGATACGCAGTATTTT
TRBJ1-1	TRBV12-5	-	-	CASGFPPGAQVNTEAFF	TGTGCTAGTGGTTTTCCCCCGGGAGCCCAGGTGAACACTGAAGCTTTCTTT
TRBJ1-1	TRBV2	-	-	CASSGTYTEAFF	TGTGCCAGCAGTGGGACCTACACTGAAGCTTTCTTT
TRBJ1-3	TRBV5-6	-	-	CASSLDRSGNTIYF	TGTGCCAGCAGCTTGGACCGGAGTGGGAACACCATATATTTT
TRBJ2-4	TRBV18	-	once	CASSPLAQGADIQYF	TGTGCCAGCTCACCACTTGCACAGGGCGCTGACATTCAGTACTTC
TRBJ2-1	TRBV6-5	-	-	CASSYRTSTDEQFF	TGTGCCAGCAGTTACCGAACTAGCACCGATGAGCAGTTCTTC
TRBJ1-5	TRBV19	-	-	CASSMSNQPQHF	TGTGCCAGTAGTATGTCGAATCAGCCCCAGCATTTT
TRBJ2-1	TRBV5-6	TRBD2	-	CASSLSPGRASDEQFF	TGTGCCAGCAGCTTGTCCCCCGGGAGGGCCTCGGATGAGCAGTTCTTC
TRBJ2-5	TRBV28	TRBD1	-	CASGTARRGPSCYF	TGTGCCTCCGGGACGGCTCGTAGGGGGCCTTCGTGTTACTTC
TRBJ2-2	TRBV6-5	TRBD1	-	CASSLTGDHGELFF	TGTGCCAGCAGCCTGACAGGGGATCACGGGGAGCTGTTTTTT
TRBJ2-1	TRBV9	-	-	CASSVAGAASYNEQFF	TGTGCCAGCAGCGTAGCAGGAGCAGCCTCCTACAATGAGCAGTTCTTC
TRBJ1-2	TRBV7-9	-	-	CASRFVSNHYGYTF	TGTGCCAGCCGCTTTGTTAGTAATCACTATGGCTACACCTTC
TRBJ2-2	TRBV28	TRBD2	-	CASSWRRGDTGELFF	TGTGCCAGCAGTTGGCGGCGGGGGGACACCGGGGAGCTGTTTTTT
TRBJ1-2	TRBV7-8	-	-	CASSLAGTPYGYTF	TGTGCCAGCAGCTTAGCCGGGACACCCTATGGCTACACCTTC
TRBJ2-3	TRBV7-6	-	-	CASSLMRGGTDTQYF	TGTGCCAGCAGCTTAATGAGGGGTGGGACAGATACGCAGTATTTT
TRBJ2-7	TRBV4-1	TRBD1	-	CASSQQPTGIPYEQYF	TGCGCCAGCAGCCAGCAACCGACAGGGATCCCCTACGAGCAGTACTTC
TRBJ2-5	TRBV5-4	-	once	CASSLESSRETQYF	TGTGCCAGCAGCTTGGAGTCTAGCAGGGAGACCCAGTACTTC
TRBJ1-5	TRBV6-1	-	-	CASSENVARNQPQHF	TGTGCCAGCAGTGAAAATGTTGCCCGCAATCAGCCCCAGCATTTT
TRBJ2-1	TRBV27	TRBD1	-	CASSSRTGVGEQFF	TGTGCCAGCAGTTCAAGGACAGGGGTGGGTGAGCAGTTCTTC
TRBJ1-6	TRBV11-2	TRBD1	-	CASSSDRGPFSYNSPLHF	TGTGCCAGCAGCTCGGACAGGGGCCCCTTCTCCTATAATTCACCCCTCCACTTT
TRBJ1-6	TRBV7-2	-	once	CASSPEGGMYNSPLHF	TGTGCCAGCAGCCCCGAAGGGGGGATGTATAATTCACCCCTCCACTTT
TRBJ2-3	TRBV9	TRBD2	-	CASSLSGRGTDTQYF	TGTGCCAGCAGCCTTAGCGGGAGAGGAACAGATACGCAGTATTTT
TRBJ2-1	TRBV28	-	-	CATTIPETSYGEQFF	TGTGCCACCACAATCCCCGAGACTAGTTATGGTGAGCAGTTCTTC
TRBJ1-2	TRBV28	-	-	CASSFNGNYGYTF	TGTGCCAGCAGTTTTAACGGTAACTATGGCTACACCTTC
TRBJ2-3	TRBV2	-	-	CASRGRGLTDTQYF	TGTGCCAGCAGGGGCCGAGGGTTGACAGATACGCAGTATTTT
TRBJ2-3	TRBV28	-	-	CASSSGLPDHTQYF	TGTGCCAGCAGTTCGGGACTCCCGGACCATACGCAGTATTTT
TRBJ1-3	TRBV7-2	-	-	CASSLQGNTIYF	TGTGCCAGCAGCCTACAGGGAAACACCATATATTTT
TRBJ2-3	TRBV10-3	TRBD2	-	CAISDLAGGDTQYF	TGTGCCATCAGTGATCTAGCGGGAGGGGATACGCAGTATTTT
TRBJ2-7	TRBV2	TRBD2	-	CASLRAGTSEYEQYF	TGTGCCAGCCTTCGCGCCGGGACTAGCGAATACGAGCAGTACTTC
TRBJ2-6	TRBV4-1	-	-	CASSQEGVQGSAGANVLTF	TGCGCCAGCAGCCAAGAGGGGGTGCAGGGCTCGGCTGGGGCCAACGTCCTGACTTTC
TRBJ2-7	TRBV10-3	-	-	CAISESPGPSYEQYF	TGTGCCATCAGTGAATCGCCGGGACCTTCCTACGAGCAGTACTTC
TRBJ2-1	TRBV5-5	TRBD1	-	CASSTLQGRHNEQFF	TGTGCCAGCAGCACCCTACAGGGGCGGCACAATGAGCAGTTCTTC
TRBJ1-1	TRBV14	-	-	CASSLNRDNEAFF	TGTGCCAGCAGCCTCAACAGGGACAATGAAGCTTTCTTT
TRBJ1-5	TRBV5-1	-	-	CASNTNPSGNQPQHF	TGCGCCAGCAATACTAACCCTTCGGGCAATCAGCCCCAGCATTTT